Here is one T cell receptor beta chain with its context. The CDR3 has 17 amino acids. Germline V gene sequence: CDR1 KGHDR, CDR2 SFDVKD. V lost 0 bases to trimming and J lost 8 bases; unmatched junction nucleotides: 11. Profiling relied on immunoSEQ multiplex PCR, and the TCRdb table lists in-frame clones only, not all of them. Of under 140,000 clones in the sample, 88% are singletons; the top ten hold roughly 3.5%. The data are from a study of control samples from healthy donors and cancer patients. The genes are TRBV24-1 and TRBJ1-2; the match to TRBD1 covers 10 bases. The TCR comes from a woman aged 55 to 70 with lung cancer. The sequenced sample consisted of PBMCs. The CDR3 DNA reads TGTGCCACCAGTGATTTGGACGACAGGGGGCGGTTAAGAGGCTACACCTTC. This sequence encodes CATSDLDDRGRLRGYTF.